Shown below are 31 T cell receptor beta chains from a single sample sequenced in a study of OX40 agonist ivuxolimab in advanced cancers. The table came from immunoSEQ multiplex PCR; TCRdb's copy has only in-frame clones and leaves some out. This table has 73,000 or so clones, roughly 90% appearing once. The source material was CD4+ or CD8+ T cells sorted from blood, sampled in a trial of the OX40 agonist ivuxolimab. Receptors were obtained from an adult with an advanced solid tumor such as melanoma, head and neck, liver or kidney cancer.

The CDR3, as DNA: TGCGCCAGCAGCCAAGAGGGGAGCCTTTCGGGGGGCCCACGGGGCGAGCAGTACTTC. Its protein is CASSQEGSLSGGPRGEQYF. The chain has TRBV4-1 and TRBJ2-7; possibly TRBD2 for D (7 bases). Germline V gene sequence: CDR1 MGHRA, CDR2 YSYEKL. The V end lost 0 bases, the J end lost 6 bases, and 27 bases lay between the germline ends. The CDR3 consists of 19 residues.

The chain is built from TRBV15 and TRBJ2-1; D unclear. The germline V and J ends were trimmed by 1 base and 3 bases, with 10 bases remaining between them. Germline assignment: CDR1 LNHNV and CDR2 YYDKDF (reference sequence). There are 15 residues in the CDR3. CDR3 sequence: CATSRGEVLYNEQFF. The CDR3 DNA reads as TGTGCCACCAGCAGAGGTGAGGTCCTCTACAATGAGCAGTTCTTC.

This clone was seen only once. DNA for the CDR3: TGTGCCAGCGTTTTGGACTACGAGCAGTACTTC. This translates into CASVLDYEQYF. V usage is TRBV6-1 and J usage is TRBJ2-7, with unresolved D. V lost 8 bases, J lost 3 bases, and 8 bases lay in between. CDR3 length: 11 residues. Germline lookup yields CDR1 MNHNS and CDR2 SASEGT.

This clone appeared a single time. This chain links TRBV6-1 with TRBJ1-3; D may be TRBD1 (5 bases). The CDR3 has 14 amino acids. The germline V and J ends were trimmed by 7 bases and 6 bases, with 16 bases remaining between them. Per the germline V gene, CDR1 is MNHNS and CDR2 is SASEGT. In DNA, the CDR3 is TGTGCCAGCACCCACGGGGGTATGGAAAACACCATATATTTT. The encoded protein is CASTHGGMENTIYF.

This clone was picked up a small number of times. The chain recombines TRBV11-1 with TRBJ2-7; D might be TRBD1 (5 bases). This CDR3 region has 17 residues. Germline values: CDR1 SGHAT, CDR2 FQDESV (reference sequence). Trimming stripped 0 bases from V and 3 bases from J, with 18 bases between. CDR3 sequence (DNA): TGTGCCAGCAGCTTAGCGTTGGGAAAGGGGAAGGACTACGAGCAGTACTTC. As protein: CASSLALGKGKDYEQYF.

The chain joins TRBV6-1 to TRBJ2-5; D may match TRBD1 or TRBD2 (6 bases each). Germline CDR1 MNHNS, CDR2 SASEGT. Trimming took off 3 bases at V and 5 bases at J, with 16 bases between the two ends. This CDR3 is built from 15 residues. The CDR3 bases are TGTGCCAGCAGTGAGACCGGAGGGCAGGGGGAGACCCAGTACTTC. This sequence encodes CASSETGGQGETQYF.

V gene TRBV28 combines with J gene TRBJ1-4; 9 positions agree with TRBD1. CDR1 and CDR2 (germline): MDHEN, SYDVKM. This CDR3 contains 15 residues. The trim removed 2 bases at V and 7 bases at J, leaving 5 bases unmatched. This CDR3 is CASSLRGQGTEKLFF. CDR3 coding DNA: TGTGCCAGCAGTTTAAGGGGACAGGGTACTGAAAAACTGTTTTTT.

This clone is a singleton in its sample. The chain couples TRBV7-2 to TRBJ2-5; 8 nucleotides match TRBD1. The better agreement between TRBJ2-7 and the DNA end casts doubt on the J call. Looked up from germline, CDR1 is SGHTA and CDR2 is FQGNSA. CDR3 length: 14 amino acids. Here the CDR3 DNA reads TGTGCCAGCAGCTCCGACAGGGGTGTCTACGAGCAGTACTTC. Translated, it gives CASSSDRGVYEQYF.

The chain has TRBV28 and TRBJ2-1, with D perhaps TRBD1 (6 bases). V was pared by 6 bases and J by 10 bases, with 28 bases between. The germline V gene encodes CDR1 MDHEN and CDR2 SYDVKM. The CDR3 has 17 amino acids. The CDR3 reads CASSPASTGWGVGEQFF. CDR3 in DNA: TGTGCCAGCAGCCCCGCGAGTACAGGGTGGGGAGTAGGGGAGCAGTTCTTC.

This chain links TRBV6-1 with TRBJ1-1; D remains ambiguous. The CDR3 spans 14 residues. CDR1 and CDR2 from the germline V gene are MNHNS and SASEGT. V gave up 7 bases and J gave up 0 bases, with 12 bases separating them. The CDR3 reads CASNSGGMNTEAFF. As DNA, the CDR3 is TGTGCCAGCAACAGCGGAGGTATGAACACTGAAGCTTTCTTT.

The genes are TRBV29-1 and TRBJ2-1; 8 nucleotides agree with TRBD2. J gave up 10 bases and V 4 bases, and 12 bases lay outside the gene matches. The germline gives CDR1 SQVTM, CDR2 ANQGSEA. The length of the CDR3 is 14 residues. The CDR3 DNA is TGCAGCGTTGTCCCACCCGGGGGGGGCTGGGAGCAGTTCTTC. Translation gives CSVVPPGGGWEQFF.

The rearrangement joins TRBV5-5 to TRBJ2-7, with 11 nucleotides matching TRBD2. Unmatched junction bases numbered 8, after V lost 5 bases and J lost 7 bases. The V gene's germline CDR1 is SGHKS and CDR2 YYEKEE (reference sequence). The CDR3 has 14 amino acids. CDR3 in amino acids: CASSQTSGGREQYF. CDR3 nucleotides: TGTGCCAGCAGTCAAACTAGCGGGGGCCGGGAGCAGTACTTC.

This clone showed up just once. The chain is built from TRBV7-3 and TRBJ2-1, with TRBD2 as a possible D gene (6 bases). The CDR3 loop spans 15 amino acids. Trimming stripped 5 bases from V and 0 bases from J, with 11 bases between. Germline V CDR1 and CDR2: SGHTA, FQGTGA. This CDR3 is CASSPGLASYNEQFF. CDR3 sequence (DNA): TGTGCCAGCAGCCCGGGACTGGCCTCCTACAATGAGCAGTTCTTC.

The chain combines TRBV9 with TRBJ2-7, with D possibly TRBD1 on 6 matching bases. In germline, CDR1 is SGDLS, CDR2 YYNGEE. The length of the CDR3 is 13 residues. Deletions cut 3 bases from V and 6 bases from J, with 13 bases between. As DNA, the CDR3 is TGTGCCAGCAGCGGGACAGCCTTCGGCGAGCAGTACTTC. Its protein is CASSGTAFGEQYF.

The genes are TRBV27 and TRBJ1-2; 7 nucleotides match TRBD1. In germline, CDR1 is MNHEY, CDR2 SMNVEV (reference sequence). V lost 5 bases to trimming and J lost 3 bases; unmatched junction nucleotides: 9. The CDR3 covers 15 residues. In nucleotides, the CDR3 is TGTGCCAGCAGTCAGACAGGGCGAGGGGACTATGGCTACACCTTC. Translating it yields CASSQTGRGDYGYTF.

The rearrangement links TRBV19 to TRBJ2-1, with a tentative D call TRBD2 (6 bases). Germline values: CDR1 LNHDA, CDR2 SQIVND (reference sequence). V shed 7 bases and J shed 4 bases, with 17 bases lying between them. This CDR3 spans 15 amino acids. The chain's CDR3 is CASNPGGAGYNEQFF. The DNA for the CDR3 is TGTGCCAGTAACCCCGGAGGGGCCGGGTACAATGAGCAGTTCTTC.

This chain links TRBV10-3 with TRBJ2-1; tentative D call: TRBD1 (5 bases). Per the germline V gene, CDR1 is ENHRY and CDR2 is SYGVKD. Trimming removed 3 bases at V and 6 bases at J, with 15 bases between. The CDR3 loop spans 15 amino acids. The CDR3 loop is CAISDPRQGPNEQFF. DNA for the CDR3: TGTGCCATCAGTGACCCGAGGCAGGGTCCCAATGAGCAGTTCTTC.

J is TRBJ2-3 and V is TRBV29-1; D might be TRBD1 (5 bases). The CDR3 covers 13 residues. CDR1 SQVTM and CDR2 ANQGSEA come from the germline V gene. Trimming pared 3 bases from V and 1 base from J, leaving 8 bases between. CDR3 in amino acids: CSVDREGTDTQYF. CDR3 nucleotides: TGCAGCGTTGACAGGGAAGGCACAGATACGCAGTATTTT.

This sequence joins TRBV5-1 and TRBJ1-4; D gene ambiguous. V was clipped by 3 bases and J by 3 bases, with 15 bases between them. CDR3 length: 16 residues. From germline, CDR1 is SGHRS and CDR2 YFSETQ. The CDR3 loop reads CASSYDNPGANEKLFF. DNA of the CDR3: TGCGCCAGCAGCTATGACAACCCCGGAGCTAATGAAAAACTGTTTTTT.

The V call is TRBV10-3, the J call TRBJ2-5; D not certain. V lost 1 base and J 4 bases, leaving 10 bases between the germline ends. From germline, CDR1 is ENHRY and CDR2 SYGVKD. The length of the CDR3 is 14 residues. CDR3 coding DNA: TGTGCCATCAGTGAGTATGTAGATGCAGAGACCCAGTACTTC. The encoded protein is CAISEYVDAETQYF.

The J gene is TRBJ1-5, the V gene TRBV4-1, with TRBD1 as a possible D gene (6 bases). In germline, CDR1 is MGHRA, CDR2 YSYEKL. CDR3 length: 19 amino acids. Trimming cost V 4 bases and J 3 bases, with 25 bases left between them. The CDR3 here is CASSPQQGGGAVYNQPQHF. As DNA, the CDR3 is TGCGCCAGCAGCCCCCAACAAGGAGGGGGGGCGGTCTACAATCAGCCCCAGCATTTT.

This clone was observed once. V usage is TRBV7-6 and J usage is TRBJ1-1; D gene unclear. V was shortened by 1 base and J by 7 bases, with 16 bases between the two germline ends. Germline-derived CDR1 and CDR2 are SGHVS and FNYEAQ. CDR3 length: 15 amino acids. This CDR3 reads CASSLGKAAGDEAFF. The CDR3 nucleotides read TGTGCCAGCAGCTTAGGTAAAGCCGCGGGCGATGAAGCTTTCTTT.

CDR3 DNA sequence: TGTGCCAGCAGCCGAGGGGGGGCTAGCGGGAGACGGGAGACCCAGTACTTC. This gives the protein CASSRGGASGRRETQYF. The rearrangement uses TRBV7-8 and TRBJ2-5; 10 bases line up with TRBD2. With V trimmed by 5 bases and J by 5 bases, 14 bases remained unmatched. The CDR3 is 17 residues long. Germline CDR1 SGHVS, CDR2 FQNEAQ. The full variable domain, its missing parts supplied by reference TRBV7-8 and TRBJ2-5, is GAGVSQSPRYKVAKRGQDVALRCDPISGHVSLFWYQQALGQGPEFLTYFQNEAQLDKSGLPSDRFFAERPEGSVSTLKIQRTQQEDSAVYLCASSRGGASGRRETQYFGPGTRLLVL.

The chain joins TRBV2 to TRBJ2-7; TRBD2 aligns across 9 bases. The CDR3 totals 14 residues. CDR1 and CDR2 from the germline V gene are SNHLY and FYNNEI. The ends lost 3 bases at V and 1 base at J; junction bases unmatched: 1. CDR3 residues: CASSDSGGSYEQYF. DNA for the CDR3: TGTGCCAGCAGTGATAGCGGGGGTTCCTACGAGCAGTACTTC.

The genes are TRBV20-1 and TRBJ2-7; D unresolved. Trimming stripped 2 bases from V and 5 bases from J, with 7 bases between. Germline V gene lookup returns CDR1 DFQATT and CDR2 SNEGSKA (reference sequence). The CDR3 runs 11 residues. Here the CDR3 DNA reads TGCAGTGCTAGACCCGTTGACGAGCAGTACTTC. Translating it yields CSARPVDEQYF.

The V gene is TRBV5-6, the J gene TRBJ1-4; a weak D match, TRBD1 (5 bases). This CDR3 has 15 amino acids. Trimming pared 3 bases from V and 0 bases from J, leaving 9 bases between. The V gene's germline CDR1 is SGHDT and CDR2 YYEEEE. CDR3 loop: CASSWGRSTNEKLFF. CDR3 in DNA: TGTGCCAGCAGCTGGGGACGGTCAACTAATGAAAAACTGTTTTTT.

This sequence joins TRBV21-1 and TRBJ2-3; the table calls TRBD1, which could not be checked here. TRBV21-1 is labeled a pseudogene. The length of the CDR3 is 16 residues. The CDR3 bases are TGTGCCAGCAGCGCCGGGACAGGAAGATCGGCAGATACGCAGTATTTT. It encodes CASSAGTGRSADTQYF.

The chain joins TRBV18 to TRBJ1-1; no definite D call. Trimming cost V 5 bases and J 5 bases, with 12 bases left between them. This CDR3 has 13 amino acids. The germline gives CDR1 KGHSH, CDR2 LQKENI. The CDR3 nucleotides are TGTGCCAGCTCAGCTGAATTCGAAACTGAAGCTTTCTTT. This codes for CASSAEFETEAFF.

The J gene is TRBJ1-1, the V gene TRBV5-1, with a weak D call TRBD1 (6 bases). V gave up 4 bases and J gave up 1 base, with 17 bases separating them. The CDR3 is 16 residues long. The germline gives CDR1 SGHRS, CDR2 YFSETQ. CDR3 in amino acids: CASSRTIGTPNTEAFF. The DNA for the CDR3 is TGCGCCAGCAGCCGTACCATTGGGACACCGAACACTGAAGCTTTCTTT.

The chain carries TRBV15 and TRBJ2-5, with TRBD2 matching over 7 bases. J gave up 4 bases and V 1 base, and 12 bases lay outside the gene matches. The CDR3 spans 17 residues. Germline V gene sequence: CDR1 LNHNV, CDR2 YYDKDF (reference sequence). This CDR3 is CATSRGDGGDIRETQYF. The CDR3 DNA reads as TGTGCCACCAGCAGAGGGGATGGGGGGGATATCCGAGAGACCCAGTACTTC.

The J gene is TRBJ2-5, the V gene TRBV19; the match to TRBD1 covers 7 bases. CDR1 and CDR2 from the germline V gene are LNHDA and SQIVND (reference sequence). There are 14 residues in the CDR3. The ends lost 4 bases at V and 2 bases at J; junction bases unmatched: 4. CDR3 sequence (DNA): TGTGCCAGTAGTAGGGGCAGGGGGCAAGAGACCCAGTACTTC. It codes for CASSRGRGQETQYF.